These 12 T cell receptor beta chains were sequenced from one sample in a study of sequential checkpoint blockade in melanoma. Clones were read by immunoSEQ multiplex PCR, and TCRdb kept only the in-frame ones, dropping some. The data hold about 21,000 clones, with roughly 27% observed a single time. Treatment denoted: randomized to nivolumab then ipilimumab (arm A) or the reverse (arm B). Sequenced material: tumor tissue (inferred from file names), taken from a patient given nivolumab and ipilimumab in sequence. The receptors shown here come from a human donor with melanoma.

This clone was seen a few times. This chain links TRBV15 with TRBJ1-5; D is unclear. Per germline, CDR1 LNHNV and CDR2 YYDKDF (reference sequence). The CDR3 has 15 amino acids. V was cut by 2 bases and J by 0 bases, with 8 bases left in between. In DNA form, the CDR3 reads TGTGCCACCAGCAGACTTACAGCTAGCAATCAGCCCCAGCATTTT. Protein sequence: CATSRLTASNQPQHF. The full variable domain, rest sourced from reference TRBV15 and TRBJ1-5, is DAMVIQNPRYQVTQFGKPVTLSCSQTLNHNVMYWYQQKSSQAPKLLFHYYDKDFNNEADTPDNFQSRRPNTSFCFLDIRSPGLGDTAMYLCATSRLTASNQPQHFGDGTRLSIL.

This clone has a handful of counts. The J gene is TRBJ1-1, the V gene TRBV11-3; 7 bases match TRBD1. Germline-derived CDR1 and CDR2 are SGHNT and YENEEA. The V gene end was trimmed by 5 bases and the J gene end by 0 bases; junction bases not matched to a gene: 9. This CDR3 is 16 amino acids long. This chain's CDR3 is CASSPSGGRVNTEAFF. The CDR3 nucleotides read TGTGCCAGCAGCCCATCAGGGGGTAGGGTGAACACTGAAGCTTTCTTT.

This clone was detected only a few times. The chain joins TRBV28 to TRBJ1-1; D gene uncertain. V shed 4 bases and J shed 0 bases, with 9 bases lying between them. Germline V gives CDR1 MDHEN, CDR2 SYDVKM. The CDR3 is 14 amino acids. For the CDR3, the DNA is TGTGCCAGCAGTTCAGGAGCGATGAACACTGAAGCTTTCTTT. Encoded protein: CASSSGAMNTEAFF.

This clone has more than one count but fewer than ten. V is TRBV12-5 and J is TRBJ1-1; a weak D match, TRBD1 (6 bases). Germline V CDR1 and CDR2: LGHNT, FRNRAP. CDR3 length: 12 amino acids. CDR3 protein: CASKDSRTEAFF. CDR3 nucleotide sequence: TGTGCCAGCAAGGACAGTCGCACTGAAGCTTTCTTT.

The chain carries TRBV28 and TRBJ1-3, with 7 bases that match TRBD1. Germline loops: CDR1 MDHEN, CDR2 SYDVKM. Germline trimming cut 5 bases from V and 2 bases from J; bases unmatched to any gene: 0. The CDR3 covers 13 residues. The CDR3 loop is CASSTGAGNTIYF. The CDR3 coding sequence is TGTGCCAGCAGTACAGGGGCTGGAAACACCATATATTTT. Combining the CDR3 with reference TRBV28 and TRBJ1-3 gives the whole variable domain DVKVTQSSRYLVKRTGEKVFLECVQDMDHENMFWYRQDPGLGLRLIYFSYDVKMKEKGDIPEGYSVSREKKERFSLILESASTNQTSMYLCASSTGAGNTIYFGEGSWLTVV.

The chain couples TRBV11-3 to TRBJ2-1, with TRBD1 matching 8 bases. The CDR3 runs 15 residues. Germline-derived CDR1 and CDR2 are SGHNT and YENEEA. V dropped 5 bases and J dropped 8; count of bases not matched to a gene: 11. CDR3 sequence reads: CASSPRDRKFDEQFF. In DNA form, the CDR3 reads TGTGCCAGCAGCCCACGGGACAGGAAGTTCGATGAGCAGTTCTTC.

This clone has more than one count but fewer than ten. The rearrangement links TRBV1 to TRBJ2-5; the table's D call TRBD2 went unverified against the DNA. TRBV1 is a recognized pseudogene. The CDR3 contains 14 residues. The CDR3 loop is CTSSQDGEGETQYF. CDR3 DNA sequence: TGCACCAGCAGCCAAGATGGGGAGGGGGAGACCCAGTACTTC.

This chain uses TRBV18 with TRBJ2-2; TRBD1 matches 7 bases. The germline CDR1 and CDR2 sequences are KGHSH and LQKENI. This CDR3 has 17 amino acids. J gave up 3 bases and V 3 bases, and 10 bases lay outside the gene matches. CDR3 DNA: TGTGCCAGCTCACCCTTCCGGGGACAGAAGGACACCGGGGAGCTGTTTTTT. Its translation is CASSPFRGQKDTGELFF.

This CDR3 is CASSVDRGEQYF. The CDR3 DNA sequence: TGTGCCAGCTCAGTAGACAGGGGAGAGCAGTACTTC. The V and J genes are TRBV18 and TRBJ2-7; 8 nucleotides match TRBD1. CDR3 size: 12 residues. Germline CDR1 is KGHSH and CDR2 is LQKENI. J was trimmed by 7 bases and V by 5 bases; bases with no gene match: 4. Full variable domain (remainder filled in from reference TRBV18 and TRBJ2-7): NAGVMQNPRHLVRRRGQEARLRCSPMKGHSHVYWYRQLPEEGLKFMVYLQKENIIDESGMPKERFSAEFPKEGPSILRIQQVVRGDSAAYFCASSVDRGEQYFGPGTRLTVT.

This clone has a handful of counts. This chain links TRBV11-3 with TRBJ2-5; TRBD1 matches at 9 bases. The trim removed 5 bases at V and 2 bases at J, leaving 9 bases unmatched. This CDR3 contains 16 residues. Germline CDR1 reads SGHNT; CDR2 reads YENEEA. CDR3 in amino acids: CASSRGTGMYQETQYF. The CDR3 coding sequence is TGTGCCAGCAGCAGGGGGACAGGGATGTATCAAGAGACCCAGTACTTC.

This clone was seen only a few times. The chain links TRBV30 to TRBJ1-3; D call uncertain. V lost 4 bases and J lost 0, with 7 bases in between. The CDR3 runs to 13 residues. Germline lookup yields CDR1 GTSNPN and CDR2 SVGIG (reference sequence). The CDR3 is CAWKVPSGNTIYF. The CDR3 DNA reads as TGTGCCTGGAAGGTCCCCTCTGGAAACACCATATATTTT.

This clone occurred a few times. The chain uses TRBV6-8 and TRBJ2-1; weak D call: TRBD2 (5 bases). Germline CDR1 is MNHGY and CDR2 is SAAAGT. The CDR3 extends over 12 amino acids. V gave up 2 bases and J gave up 9 bases, with 8 bases separating them. This CDR3 is CASSYGSSEQFF. DNA of the CDR3: TGTGCCAGCAGTTACGGGAGCAGTGAGCAGTTCTTC.